The 29 T cell receptor beta chains given below trace back to one sample, sequenced in a study of T cell repertoires in cytomegalovirus infection. These TCRs' antigens remain unknown. One entry per CDR3 protein, called by TCRdb with MiXCR from the reads. The table lists about 360,000 distinct CDR3 sequences, approximately 35% of them singletons. Sequencing was performed on cultured PBMCs, taken from culture after CMV antigen stimulation. These receptors came from a human donor in good health (CMV status not recorded). Some clones in this sample may be carry-over from other donors' samples.

The chain combines TRBV12-3 or TRBV12-4 with TRBJ1-1, with D possibly TRBD1 on 5 matching bases. The CDR3 loop spans 14 amino acids. The V gene lost 7 bases and the J gene lost 4 bases, with 16 bases spanning the gap. CDR3 DNA sequence: TGTGCCAGCACCGTTACAGGAGTCGGCACTGAAGCTTTCTTT. The encoded protein is CASTVTGVGTEAFF.

In this sample, this clonotype turned up once. The V gene is TRBV27, the J gene TRBJ2-3; 13 nucleotides match TRBD2. The CDR3 consists of 18 residues. V was pared by 4 bases and J by 4 bases, with 11 bases of the junction left unmatched. CDR1 and CDR2 (germline): MNHEY, SMNVEV (reference sequence). CDR3 sequence (DNA): TGTGCCAGCAGTTCCCTCGGACTAGCGGGAGAAAGCGCAGATACGCAGTATTTT. Its translation is CASSSLGLAGESADTQYF.

The chain recombines TRBV7-2 with TRBJ2-5; 12 bases match TRBD2. Germline loops: CDR1 SGHTA, CDR2 FQGNSA. This CDR3 spans 19 amino acids. J gave up 3 bases and V 1 base, and 12 bases lay outside the gene matches. The CDR3 bases are TGTGCCAGCAGCTTAGTAAGGTTGACTAGCGGGAGTTTAGAAGAGACCCAGTACTTC. This codes for CASSLVRLTSGSLEETQYF.

V gene TRBV20-1 combines with J gene TRBJ2-7, with 9 bases matching TRBD2. CDR3 size: 15 residues. With 1 base clipped from V and 0 bases from J, the junction kept 4 bases outside the gene matches. Germline CDR1 reads DFQATT; CDR2 reads SNEGSKA (reference sequence). CDR3 protein: CSARGAGGHSYEQYF. In DNA form, the CDR3 reads TGCAGTGCTAGAGGTGCGGGAGGGCACTCCTACGAGCAGTACTTC.

This chain uses TRBV15 with TRBJ2-7, with TRBD2 as a possible D gene (5 bases). The germline V and J ends were trimmed by 5 bases and 0 bases, with 14 bases remaining between them. CDR1 is LNHNV, CDR2 YYDKDF, per germline (reference sequence). The CDR3 extends over 15 amino acids. The CDR3 loop is CATSLGWESSYEQYV. CDR3 nucleotides: TGTGCCACCAGCTTGGGGTGGGAGAGCTCCTACGAGCAGTACGTC.

This clonotype came up many times. The chain's CDR3 is CASSYLTEAFF. CDR3 coding DNA: TGTGCCAGCAGTTATTTAACTGAAGCTTTCTTT. The chain recombines TRBV6-5 with TRBJ1-1; D gene uncertain. Per germline, CDR1 MNHEY and CDR2 SVGAGI. Trimming pared 3 bases from V and 5 bases from J, leaving 4 bases between. This CDR3 is built from 11 residues.

This clonotype appeared a few times. The chain recombines TRBV28 with TRBJ2-5, with 12 nucleotides matching TRBD2. The CDR3 runs to 16 residues. Trimming took 6 bases from V and 2 from J; bases not matched to a gene: 7. Germline V lookup: CDR1 MDHEN, CDR2 SYDVKM. The DNA of the CDR3 is TGTGCCAGCAGGCCGACGACTAGCGGGGGTCAAGAGACCCAGTACTTC. It codes for CASRPTTSGGQETQYF.

The chain links TRBV10-3 to TRBJ1-5; no firm D call. The CDR3 totals 13 residues. V lost 0 bases to trimming and J lost 7 bases, with 7 bases between them. Germline values: CDR1 ENHRY, CDR2 SYGVKD. CDR3 in DNA: TGTGCCATCAGTGAGTCAGGGAACCAGCCCCAGCATTTT. It yields the protein CAISESGNQPQHF.

The V call is TRBV7-9, the J call TRBJ2-3; 7 nucleotides agree with TRBD1. The J segment lost 6 bases and the V segment lost 2 bases, leaving 5 bases of the junction unmatched. The germline V gene encodes CDR1 SEHNR and CDR2 FQNEAQ (reference sequence). The CDR3 runs to 14 residues. CDR3 sequence: CASSLYTGADTQYF. Here the CDR3 DNA reads TGTGCCAGCAGCTTATACACAGGGGCCGATACGCAGTATTTT.

J is TRBJ2-2 and V is TRBV20-1; D is uncertain. V was pared by 0 bases and J by 2 bases, with 7 bases between. The CDR3 is made up of 14 amino acids. CDR1 is DFQATT and CDR2 is SNEGSKA in the germline V gene (reference sequence). The CDR3, as DNA: TGCAGTGCTAGAGACGACCTAAACACCGGGGAGCTGTTTTTT. This encodes CSARDDLNTGELFF.

The chain recombines TRBV5-1 with TRBJ1-2, with D unresolved. From germline, CDR1 is SGHRS and CDR2 YFSETQ. The CDR3 has 16 residues. V shed 0 bases and J shed 8 bases, with 20 bases lying between them. The CDR3 spells CASSLEVSSYLEGYTF. The CDR3 nucleotides read TGCGCCAGCAGCTTGGAAGTATCGTCATACCTCGAGGGCTACACCTTC.

The chain recombines TRBV29-1 with TRBJ2-7; D remains unclear. V lost 5 bases to trimming and J lost 7 bases, with 15 bases between them. The CDR3 loop spans 12 amino acids. Germline V CDR1 and CDR2: SQVTM, ANQGSEA. Here the CDR3 reads CSVQTDAKEQYV. CDR3 bases: TGCAGCGTTCAAACAGACGCTAAAGAGCAGTACGTC.

There are a few counts of this clonotype. This chain connects TRBV7-9 to TRBJ2-1; D uncertain. The CDR3 is 14 residues long. Germline loops: CDR1 SEHNR, CDR2 FQNEAQ (reference sequence). Trimming removed 5 bases from V and 7 bases from J, with 15 bases in between. CDR3 sequence (DNA): TGTGCCAGCAGCGTCGGGTTAGATCCGAATGAGCAGTTCTTC. Amino acid sequence: CASSVGLDPNEQFF.

V and J are TRBV19 and TRBJ2-7; D perhaps matches TRBD2 (6 bases). Germline lookup yields CDR1 LNHDA and CDR2 SQIVND (reference sequence). This CDR3 spans 14 amino acids. With 5 bases removed from V and 5 bases from J, the gap between germline ends came to 16 bases. The DNA for the CDR3 is TGTGCCAGTAGTTTGTTGGCGGGAATCAACGAGCAGTACTTC. Residues: CASSLLAGINEQYF.

This clonotype was detected only once. V usage is TRBV6-6 and J usage is TRBJ2-6; D perhaps matches TRBD1 (6 bases). Germline V CDR1 and CDR2: MNHNY, SVGAGI (reference sequence). The CDR3 covers 18 residues. Deletions cut 6 bases from V and 4 bases from J, with 22 bases between. DNA for the CDR3: TGTGCCAGCAGGTCGGTTCCCAGGGGAAGATCCGGGGCCAACGTCCTGACTTTC. The encoded protein is CASRSVPRGRSGANVLTF.

This chain uses TRBV10-2 with TRBJ2-1; 7 bases map to TRBD2. The germline V gene has CDR1 WSHSY and CDR2 SAAADI. Unmatched junction bases numbered 7, after V lost 3 bases and J lost 5 bases. The CDR3 has 15 residues. CDR3: CASSDWTGGDNEQFF. In nucleotides, the CDR3 is TGCGCCAGCAGTGATTGGACTGGGGGGGACAATGAGCAGTTCTTC.

This clonotype occurred a few times. The chain uses TRBV12-3 or TRBV12-4 and TRBJ1-5; D call uncertain. V was trimmed by 1 base and J by 0 bases, leaving 7 bases between them. The CDR3 spans 15 residues. The DNA for the CDR3 is TGTGCCAGCAGTTTAGTAGGGTATAGCAATCAGCCCCAGCATTTT. Its translation is CASSLVGYSNQPQHF.

Only a few counts were recorded for this clonotype. The chain recombines TRBV6-2 or TRBV6-3 with TRBJ2-3; 8 bases are a match to TRBD1. The CDR3 runs 18 residues. V shed 5 bases, J shed 2 bases, and the junction held 15 bases outside the gene matches. Germline V CDR1 and CDR2: MNHEY, SVGEGT. CDR3 in amino acids: CASSPGTGHRQNTDTQYF. In DNA form, the CDR3 reads TGTGCCAGCAGTCCCGGGACAGGCCATCGACAAAACACAGATACGCAGTATTTT.

This clonotype was observed many times. The rearrangement links TRBV7-2 to TRBJ2-1; 7 bases map to TRBD2. Germline CDR1 and CDR2: SGHTA and FQGNSA. With 2 bases clipped from V and 7 bases from J, the junction kept 8 bases outside the gene matches. The CDR3 is made up of 15 amino acids. This chain's CDR3 is CASSLYTAGFNEQFF. As DNA, the CDR3 is TGTGCCAGCAGCTTATACACAGCGGGATTTAATGAGCAGTTCTTC.

This rearrangement joins TRBV5-4 to TRBJ2-1; 7 nucleotides align to TRBD1. The germline V gene has CDR1 SGHNT and CDR2 YYREEE (reference sequence). The CDR3 is 16 residues long. The V gene end was trimmed by 4 bases and the J gene end by 1 base; junction bases not matched to a gene: 8. CDR3 protein: CASSRQDRLSYNEQFF. DNA for the CDR3: TGTGCCAGCAGCCGGCAGGACAGGTTGTCCTACAATGAGCAGTTCTTC. The full variable domain, completed using reference TRBV5-4 and TRBJ2-1, is ETGVTQSPTHLIKTRGQQVTLRCSSQSGHNTVSWYQQALGQGPQFIFQYYREEENGRGNFPPRFSGLQFPNYSSELNVNALELDDSALYLCASSRQDRLSYNEQFFGPGTRLTVL.

This clonotype was detected a few times. The V call is TRBV10-2, the J call TRBJ2-7; D is possibly TRBD1 (6 bases). V gave up 6 bases and J gave up 3 bases, with 12 bases separating them. Germline V gene lookup returns CDR1 WSHSY and CDR2 SAAADI. The CDR3 contains 13 residues. CDR3 sequence (DNA): TGCGCCAGCAGGGACAGTTTTAGCTACGAGCAGTACGTC. Its translation is CASRDSFSYEQYV.

Only a few counts were recorded for this clonotype. V gene TRBV12-3 or TRBV12-4 combines with J gene TRBJ2-4; 10 bases agree with TRBD1. V lost 5 bases and J lost 0; bases outside the gene matches: 7. CDR3 length: 17 residues. The CDR3 spells CASSHGQGGLAKNIQYF. CDR3 sequence (DNA): TGTGCCAGCAGTCACGGACAGGGGGGCCTAGCCAAAAACATTCAGTACTTC.

This clonotype was observed a few times. The chain uses TRBV28 and TRBJ2-3; a possible D gene is TRBD2 (6 bases). There are 15 residues in the CDR3. CDR1 is MDHEN and CDR2 is SYDVKM in the germline V gene. The V end was cut by 5 bases, the J end by 3 bases, with 15 bases between. CDR3 sequence reads: CASSPPEGRTDTQYF. The CDR3 region has the DNA TGTGCCAGCAGTCCCCCGGAAGGGAGGACAGATACGCAGTATTTT.

The chain employs TRBV12-3 or TRBV12-4 and TRBJ2-3; the D gene is possibly TRBD2 (6 bases). Between the trimmed V and J ends, which lost 5 bases and 2 bases, there was a span of 11 bases. CDR3 length: 14 residues. Here the CDR3 DNA reads TGTGCCAGCAGTAAACGGGACTTCACAGATACGCAGTATTTT. It translates to CASSKRDFTDTQYF.

This clonotype was counted only a few times. The chain combines TRBV29-1 with TRBJ2-5; TRBD1 or TRBD2 may be the D gene (5 bases each). V shed 5 bases and J shed 7 bases, with 20 bases lying between them. The CDR3 is 14 amino acids. Germline V gives CDR1 SQVTM, CDR2 ANQGSEA. Here the CDR3 DNA reads TGCAGCGTTAACCGGGACCCAGGGCGAGGGACCCAGTACTTC. This sequence encodes CSVNRDPGRGTQYF.

Many counts were recorded for this clonotype. V and J are TRBV7-2 and TRBJ1-5; 8 bases match TRBD1. The CDR3 has 13 amino acids. V lost 5 bases and J lost 6; bases outside the gene matches: 3. CDR1 and CDR2 (germline): SGHTA, FQGNSA. The CDR3 here is CASSRQGLQPQHF. The DNA of the CDR3 is TGTGCCAGCAGCCGACAGGGGCTTCAGCCCCAGCATTTT.

This clonotype was found many times. The J gene is TRBJ2-5, the V gene TRBV7-3, with 10 bases identical to TRBD2. J gave up 3 bases and V 5 bases, and 6 bases lay outside the gene matches. CDR1 SGHTA and CDR2 FQGTGA come from the germline V gene. This CDR3 is built from 15 residues. The CDR3 DNA reads as TGTGCCAGCAGCCGTGGGACTAGCGTAGAAGAGACCCAGTACTTC. It codes for CASSRGTSVEETQYF.

The chain combines TRBV28 with TRBJ2-7, with D possibly being TRBD1 (5 bases). Per the germline V gene, CDR1 is MDHEN and CDR2 is SYDVKM. Between the trimmed V and J ends, which lost 3 bases and 0 bases, there was a span of 6 bases. This CDR3 is built from 13 residues. The CDR3 coding sequence is TGTGCCAGCAGTTTGGACAACTCCTACGAGCAGTACTTC. Translation: CASSLDNSYEQYF.

This clonotype showed up just a few times. The CDR3 loop reads CASSTSPGAAAYNEQFF. The CDR3 DNA is TGTGCCAGCAGTACATCACCTGGCGCGGCGGCTTACAATGAGCAGTTCTTC. V usage is TRBV6-2 or TRBV6-3 and J usage is TRBJ2-1; no clear D. Germline V CDR1 and CDR2: MNHEY, SVGEGT. The V end was cut by 5 bases, the J end by 4 bases, with 21 bases between. The CDR3 is 17 residues long.